This passage covers 13 T cell receptor beta chains from one sample sequenced in a study of blood T cell repertoires in COVID-19. Generated by immunoSEQ multiplex PCR, the TCRdb table keeps only in-frame clones and is missing some. The data contain 250,000 to 300,000 clones, around 89% of them singletons. The source material was PBMCs or T cells enriched from blood (not recorded which). The receptors here all came from a man between 40 and 49 years old who had recovered from COVID-19.

V usage is TRBV19 and J usage is TRBJ1-1; 9 bases map to TRBD1. The CDR3 spans 14 residues. Losses at the gene ends were 2 bases for V and 2 bases for J; bases not matched to a gene: 0. The germline V gene has CDR1 LNHDA and CDR2 SQIVND (reference sequence). The CDR3 nucleotides are TGTGCCAGTAGTATAACAGGGGGCAACACTGAAGCTTTCTTT. Amino acid sequence: CASSITGGNTEAFF. The entire variable domain, with the rest obtained from reference TRBV19 and TRBJ1-1, is as follows: DGGITQSPKYLFRKEGQNVTLSCEQNLNHDAMYWYRQDPGQGLRLIYYSQIVNDFQKGDIAEGYSVSREKKESFPLTVTSAQKNPTAFYLCASSITGGNTEAFFGQGTRLTVV.

This chain uses TRBV7-9 with TRBJ2-1; 12 positions agree with TRBD2. The CDR3 covers 16 residues. Trimming at V came to 5 bases and at J to 5 bases, leaving 7 bases not matched to a gene. The germline V gene has CDR1 SEHNR and CDR2 FQNEAQ (reference sequence). The CDR3 protein is CASSQTGLAGNNEQFF. The DNA for the CDR3 is TGTGCCAGCAGCCAAACCGGACTAGCGGGGAACAATGAGCAGTTCTTC.

The V gene is TRBV3-1 (or the pseudogene TRBV3-2), the J gene TRBJ1-6, with D hard to call. Germline CDR1 is LGHDT and CDR2 is YNNKEL (reference sequence). V gave up 7 bases and J gave up 3 bases, with 13 bases separating them. The length of the CDR3 is 15 residues. CDR3 in amino acids: CASTRISRYNSPLHF. In DNA, the CDR3 is TGTGCCAGCACCCGAATAAGCCGCTATAATTCACCCCTCCACTTT.

In nucleotides, the CDR3 is TGTGCCAGCAGCCAGGGGGCTATAGACCAAGAGACCCAGTACTTC. Its protein product is CASSQGAIDQETQYF. The gene calls are TRBV3-1 (or the pseudogene TRBV3-2) and TRBJ2-5; tentatively, D is TRBD1 (6 bases). The CDR3 sequence is 15 residues long. Germline CDR1 and CDR2: LGHDT and YNNKEL (reference sequence). V was cut by 3 bases and J by 0 bases, with 11 bases left in between.

The genes are TRBV10-2 and TRBJ1-4; TRBD1 matches at 7 bases. J gave up 4 bases and V 7 bases, and 6 bases lay outside the gene matches. Germline CDR1 WSHSY, CDR2 SAAADI. The CDR3 has 14 residues. Here the CDR3 reads CASTGGQDNEKLFF. The CDR3 region has the DNA TGCGCCAGCACCGGAGGACAGGATAATGAAAAACTGTTTTTT.

V usage is TRBV2 and J usage is TRBJ2-6; 7 bases agree with TRBD1. This CDR3 is 18 amino acids long. Germline lookup yields CDR1 SNHLY and CDR2 FYNNEI. Trimming removed 3 bases from V and 0 bases from J; junction bases left unmatched: 8. Here the CDR3 reads CASSDEDRFPSGANVLTF. The DNA of the CDR3 is TGTGCCAGCAGTGATGAGGACAGGTTTCCCTCTGGGGCCAACGTCCTGACTTTC.

J is TRBJ1-1 and V is TRBV6-5; D gene unclear. From germline, CDR1 is MNHEY and CDR2 SVGAGI. The CDR3 has 14 residues. The V end was cut by 8 bases, the J end by 4 bases, with 17 bases between. The CDR3 DNA reads as TGTGCCAGCCGAAACCCAGGAGGTATCACTGAAGCTTTCTTT. It codes for CASRNPGGITEAFF.

The chain is built from TRBV2 and TRBJ1-4, with 8 bases that match TRBD1. V trimming: 8 bases; J trimming: 4 bases; junction bases outside the gene matches: 6. Germline V lookup: CDR1 SNHLY, CDR2 FYNNEI. This CDR3 contains 14 residues. The CDR3 nucleotides are TGTGCCAGCTGGGACAGGCTCTATAATGAAAAACTGTTTTTT. Its protein product is CASWDRLYNEKLFF.

The rearrangement links TRBV30 to TRBJ1-1; D is uncertain. V shed 1 base and J shed 8 bases, with 8 bases lying between them. The germline V gene encodes CDR1 GTSNPN and CDR2 SVGIG (reference sequence). The CDR3 covers 11 residues. CDR3 protein: CAWSALAEAFF. The CDR3 DNA reads as TGTGCCTGGAGTGCCCTAGCCGAAGCTTTCTTT.

This rearrangement joins TRBV6-5 to TRBJ2-7, with TRBD1 matching over 8 bases. Per the germline V gene, CDR1 is MNHEY and CDR2 is SVGAGI. The CDR3 extends over 16 amino acids. V was clipped by 2 bases and J by 9 bases; unmatched bases: 15. The CDR3 sequence is CASSYAWDRWQEGQYF. CDR3 in DNA: TGTGCCAGCAGTTACGCCTGGGACAGGTGGCAGGAGGGGCAGTACTTC.

V usage is TRBV6-4 and J usage is TRBJ2-1; tentative D call: TRBD1 (5 bases). Germline loops: CDR1 MRHNA, CDR2 SNTAGT. V dropped 0 bases and J dropped 4 bases, with 13 bases sitting between them. The CDR3 is 16 amino acids. The chain's CDR3 is CASSDSGRGAYNEQFF. CDR3 nucleotide sequence: TGTGCCAGCAGTGACTCAGGCCGTGGGGCTTACAATGAGCAGTTCTTC.

The rearrangement joins TRBV18 to TRBJ2-2; the D gene is possibly TRBD2 (5 bases). Trimming removed 6 bases from V and 3 bases from J, with 17 bases in between. CDR3 length: 16 residues. The germline V gene has CDR1 KGHSH and CDR2 LQKENI. Written as DNA, the CDR3 is TGTGCCAGCTCCCTAAAACGGGGTCCGGACACCGGGGAGCTGTTTTTT. It codes for CASSLKRGPDTGELFF.

The rearrangement links TRBV7-2 to TRBJ2-3; 7 bases are shared with TRBD1. CDR1 is SGHTA and CDR2 is FQGNSA in the germline V gene. This CDR3 is built from 13 residues. J gave up 13 bases and V 5 bases, and 12 bases lay outside the gene matches. The DNA for the CDR3 is TGTGCCAGCAGCCCGGGAACAGGGGATGTGAAGTATTTT. Protein product: CASSPGTGDVKYF.